Following are 14 T cell receptor beta chains from one sample sequenced in a study of blood T cell repertoires in COVID-19. Repertoires were generated with immunoSEQ multiplex PCR, while TCRdb's copy carries only in-frame clones and drops some. The sample holds 150,000 to 190,000 clones, roughly four fifths seen once. Sequencing input: peripheral blood. The receptor source for this set is an elderly woman with acute or convalescent COVID-19.

The rearrangement joins TRBV19 to TRBJ2-3, with TRBD2 identical over 8 bases. Trimming at V came to 4 bases and at J to 4 bases, leaving 4 bases not matched to a gene. CDR3 size: 14 residues. Germline V gene data show CDR1 as LNHDA and CDR2 as SQIVND (reference sequence). The DNA for the CDR3 is TGTGCCAGTAGTACTATGACTAGCGCAGATACGCAGTATTTT. Protein sequence: CASSTMTSADTQYF.

The rearrangement uses TRBV4-1 and TRBJ1-6, with 8 positions matching TRBD1. Germline assignment: CDR1 MGHRA and CDR2 YSYEKL. This CDR3 has 17 amino acids. The V and J ends lost 0 bases and 7 bases, in that order; junction bases with no gene match: 8. As DNA, the CDR3 is TGCGCCAGCAGCCAAGAGGATTCCAGGGGGCAGAATTCACCCCTCCACTTT. It yields the protein CASSQEDSRGQNSPLHF.

The chain joins TRBV19 to TRBJ1-2, with 8 bases aligning to TRBD1. Germline-derived CDR1 and CDR2 are LNHDA and SQIVND (reference sequence). With V trimmed by 7 bases and J by 4 bases, 8 bases remained unmatched. CDR3 size: 14 residues. The CDR3 sequence is CASTPGGPSYGYTF. The CDR3 bases are TGTGCCAGTACTCCAGGGGGCCCATCCTATGGCTACACCTTC.

Concerning this clone: This sample includes further DNA sequences coding for the same CDR3. The chain couples TRBV27 to TRBJ1-1; no firm D call. The CDR3 runs to 13 residues. With 3 bases removed from V and 1 base from J, the gap between germline ends came to 6 bases. Germline V lookup: CDR1 MNHEY, CDR2 SMNVEV (reference sequence). CDR3 region: CASSFFRNTEAFF. CDR3 bases: TGTGCCAGCAGTTTTTTCCGGAACACTGAAGCTTTCTTT.

The rearrangement joins TRBV6-2 or TRBV6-3 to TRBJ1-5; D is unclear. Germline CDR1 is MNHEY and CDR2 is SVGEGT. Trimming removed 5 bases from V and 3 bases from J, with 8 bases in between. This CDR3 spans 13 amino acids. CDR3: CASSLRDNQPQHF. CDR3 DNA sequence: TGTGCCAGCAGTCTACGCGACAATCAGCCCCAGCATTTT.

The V call is TRBV6-4, the J call TRBJ2-1; 12 nucleotides align to TRBD2. Unmatched junction bases numbered 5, after V lost 5 bases and J lost 6 bases. The germline gives CDR1 MRHNA, CDR2 SNTAGT. The CDR3 spans 15 residues. The CDR3 sequence is CASSRLAGAINEQFF. In nucleotides, the CDR3 is TGTGCCAGCAGTCGACTAGCGGGGGCGATCAATGAGCAGTTCTTC.

The chain combines TRBV4-1 with TRBJ1-2, with D maybe TRBD1 (5 bases). CDR3 length: 20 amino acids. Trimming pared 0 bases from V and 3 bases from J, leaving 26 bases between. Germline lookup yields CDR1 MGHRA and CDR2 YSYEKL. CDR3 coding DNA: TGCGCCAGCAGCCAAGAGGGGGGGGTTGCAGTCTCCGAGAGGGACTATGGCTACACCTTC. Amino acid sequence: CASSQEGGVAVSERDYGYTF.

The chain uses TRBV6-6 and TRBJ2-4, with TRBD1 matching over 7 bases. The CDR3 is made up of 13 amino acids. With V trimmed by 6 bases and J by 7 bases, 6 bases remained unmatched. The germline V gene encodes CDR1 MNHNY and CDR2 SVGAGI (reference sequence). The CDR3: CASRGTGDNIQYF. CDR3 coding DNA: TGTGCCAGCAGGGGTACAGGGGACAACATTCAGTACTTC.

The chain carries TRBV7-2 and TRBJ1-6, with unresolved D. This CDR3 is built from 17 residues. Germline CDR1 SGHTA, CDR2 FQGNSA. Trimming cost V 1 base and J 6 bases, with 16 bases left between them. CDR3 DNA: TGTGCCAGCAGCTTAGTCGGAGGGCAATTTACTAATTCACCCCTCCACTTT. It codes for CASSLVGGQFTNSPLHF. Full variable domain (missing parts from reference TRBV7-2 and TRBJ1-6): GAGVSQSPSNKVTEKGKDVELRCDPISGHTALYWYRQSLGQGLEFLIYFQGNSAPDKSGLPSDRFSAERTGGSVSTLTIQRTQQEDSAVYLCASSLVGGQFTNSPLHFGNGTRLTVT.

The chain's CDR3 is CASSQPQDTGNTIYF. The CDR3 DNA reads as TGTGCCAGCAGCCAACCTCAGGATACTGGAAACACCATATATTTT. V usage is TRBV4-2 and J usage is TRBJ1-3; D ambiguous. CDR1 is LGHNA, CDR2 YNFKEQ, per germline. This CDR3 spans 15 amino acids. V was cut by 2 bases and J by 2 bases, with 10 bases left in between.

A single count supports this clone. The V gene is TRBV5-6, the J gene TRBJ2-7, with 7 bases identical to TRBD1. The CDR3 covers 13 residues. The trim removed 4 bases at V and 9 bases at J, leaving 10 bases unmatched. Germline CDR1 reads SGHDT; CDR2 reads YYEEEE. CDR3 bases: TGTGCCAGCAGCCTGGACAGGTATACTACGCAGTACTTC. Amino acid sequence: CASSLDRYTTQYF. The full variable domain, in which reference TRBV5-6 and TRBJ2-7 provide the parts outside the CDR3, is DAGVTQSPTHLIKTRGQQVTLRCSPKSGHDTVSWYQQALGQGPQFIFQYYEEEERQRGNFPDRFSGHQFPNYSSELNVNALLLGDSALYLCASSLDRYTTQYFGPGTRLTVT.

CDR3 region: CASSSTGPGNTIYF. CDR3 coding DNA: TGTGCCAGCAGTTCTACAGGGCCCGGAAACACCATATATTTT. The V call is TRBV6-5, the J call TRBJ1-3; TRBD1 is a possible D gene (6 bases). The ends were cut back, 4 bases at V and 4 bases at J, with 11 bases in the middle. This CDR3 has 14 amino acids. The germline gives CDR1 MNHEY, CDR2 SVGAGI.

The rearrangement joins TRBV18 to TRBJ1-2; D is unresolved. With 4 bases removed from V and 3 bases from J, the gap between germline ends came to 21 bases. The germline CDR1 and CDR2 sequences are KGHSH and LQKENI. The CDR3 is 17 amino acids. CDR3 nucleotides: TGTGCCAGCTCACGAGTGACTAAGAGGGCGGATGACTATGGCTACACCTTC. Protein sequence: CASSRVTKRADDYGYTF.

The chain uses TRBV7-8 and TRBJ2-1, with 11 nucleotides matching TRBD2. Per the germline V gene, CDR1 is SGHVS and CDR2 is FQNEAQ. J gave up 7 bases and V 0 bases, and 11 bases lay outside the gene matches. The CDR3 sequence is 18 residues long. CDR3 amino acids: CASSLALRLAGLRNEQFF. The CDR3 nucleotides read TGTGCCAGCAGCTTAGCCCTGAGACTAGCGGGACTAAGGAATGAGCAGTTCTTC.